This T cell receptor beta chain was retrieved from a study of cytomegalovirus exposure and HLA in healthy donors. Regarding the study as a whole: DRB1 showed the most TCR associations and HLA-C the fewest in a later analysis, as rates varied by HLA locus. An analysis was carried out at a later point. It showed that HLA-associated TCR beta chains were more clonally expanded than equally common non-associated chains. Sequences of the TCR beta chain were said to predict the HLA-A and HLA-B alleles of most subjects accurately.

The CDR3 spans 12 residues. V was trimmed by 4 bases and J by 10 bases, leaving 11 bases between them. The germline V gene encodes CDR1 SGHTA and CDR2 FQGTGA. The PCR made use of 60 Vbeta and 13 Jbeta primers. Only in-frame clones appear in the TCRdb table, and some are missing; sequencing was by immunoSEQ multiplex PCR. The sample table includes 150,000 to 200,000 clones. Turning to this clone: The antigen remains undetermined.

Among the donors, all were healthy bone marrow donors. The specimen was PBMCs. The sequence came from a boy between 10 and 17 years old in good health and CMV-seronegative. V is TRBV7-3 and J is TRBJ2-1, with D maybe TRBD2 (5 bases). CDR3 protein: CASSSLGREQFF. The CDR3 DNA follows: TGTGCCAGCAGCTCGCTAGGGAGAGAGCAGTTCTTC. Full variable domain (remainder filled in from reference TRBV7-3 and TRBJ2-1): GAGVSQTPSNKVTEKGKYVELRCDPISGHTALYWYRQSLGQGPEFLIYFQGTGAADDSGLPNDRFFAVRPEGSVSTLKIQRTERGDSAVYLCASSSLGREQFFGPGTRLTVL.